The text below deals with one T cell receptor beta chain. Its antigen is as yet unknown. The data originate from a study of spatial heterogeneity in lung cancer. Every TCR cDNA molecule bore a unique molecular identifier. TCRdb itself ran the 5' RACE reads through MiXCR, one entry per CDR3 protein. Of 20,000 to 30,000 distinct CDR3 sequences listed, 8% to 10% were seen once; the top ten hold 7.7%. Time point of the sample: sample taken at primary tumor resection. Findings and caveats of the study: Higher tumor mutation counts went along with higher counts of expanded intratumoral alpha and beta TCRs.

This sequence originates from a male donor with early-stage non-small cell lung cancer. Source: lung tumor tissue, taken at surgery.

The CDR3, as DNA: TGTGCCATCAGCGCCCCCGGGGTTTATGGCTACACCTTC. The encoded protein is CAISAPGVYGYTF. The chain links TRBV10-3 to TRBJ1-2; D gene ambiguous. V lost 6 bases and J lost 5, with 13 bases in between. The CDR3 contains 13 residues. Germline V gives CDR1 ENHRY, CDR2 SYGVKD.